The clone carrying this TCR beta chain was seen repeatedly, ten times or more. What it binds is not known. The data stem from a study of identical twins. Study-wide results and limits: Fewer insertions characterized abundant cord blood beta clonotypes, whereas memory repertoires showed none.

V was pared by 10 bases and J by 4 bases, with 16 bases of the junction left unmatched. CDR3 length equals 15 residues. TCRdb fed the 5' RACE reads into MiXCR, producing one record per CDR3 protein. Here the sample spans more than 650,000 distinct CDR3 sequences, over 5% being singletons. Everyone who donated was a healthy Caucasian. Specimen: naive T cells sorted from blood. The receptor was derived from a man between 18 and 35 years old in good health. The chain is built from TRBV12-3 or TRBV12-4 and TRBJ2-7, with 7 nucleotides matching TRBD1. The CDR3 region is CAIPRGTVGSYEQYV. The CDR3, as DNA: TGTGCCATCCCTAGAGGGACAGTGGGCTCGTACGAGCAGTACGTC.